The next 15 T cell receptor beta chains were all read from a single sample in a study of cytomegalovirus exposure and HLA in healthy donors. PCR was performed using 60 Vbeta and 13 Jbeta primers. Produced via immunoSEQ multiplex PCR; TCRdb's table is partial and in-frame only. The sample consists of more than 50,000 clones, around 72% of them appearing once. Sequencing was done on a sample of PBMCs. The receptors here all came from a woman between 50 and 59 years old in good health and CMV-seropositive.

The CDR3 loop is CASSLFGGSSNQPQHF. The CDR3 DNA follows: TGTGCCAGCAGCTTGTTCGGTGGGAGTAGCAATCAGCCCCAGCATTTT. The genes are TRBV5-5 and TRBJ1-5; D ambiguous. CDR1 is SGHKS and CDR2 is YYEKEE in the germline V gene (reference sequence). V dropped 1 base and J dropped 0 bases, with 11 bases sitting between them. The CDR3 contains 16 residues.

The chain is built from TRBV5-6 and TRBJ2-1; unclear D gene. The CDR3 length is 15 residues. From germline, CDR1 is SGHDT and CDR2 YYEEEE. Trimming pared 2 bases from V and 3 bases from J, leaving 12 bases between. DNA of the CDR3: TGTGCCAGCAGCTTCGGCGGTGCCATCTACAATGAGCAGTTCTTC. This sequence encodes CASSFGGAIYNEQFF.

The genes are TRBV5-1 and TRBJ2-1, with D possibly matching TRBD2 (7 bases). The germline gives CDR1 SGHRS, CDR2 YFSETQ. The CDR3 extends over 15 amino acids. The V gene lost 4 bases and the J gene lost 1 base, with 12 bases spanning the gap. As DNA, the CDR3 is TGCGCCAGCAGCGGGGGGGCAGCGTCCTACAATGAGCAGTTCTTC. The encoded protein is CASSGGAASYNEQFF. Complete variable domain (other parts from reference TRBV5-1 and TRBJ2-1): KAGVTQTPRYLIKTRGQQVTLSCSPISGHRSVSWYQQTPGQGLQFLFEYFSETQRNKGNFPGRFSGRQFSNSRSEMNVSTLELGDSALYLCASSGGAASYNEQFFGPGTRLTVL.

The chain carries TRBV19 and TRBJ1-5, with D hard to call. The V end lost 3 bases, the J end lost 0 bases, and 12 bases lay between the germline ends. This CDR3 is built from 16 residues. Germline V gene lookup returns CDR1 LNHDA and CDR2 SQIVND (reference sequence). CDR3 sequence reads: CASSMGGIFSNQPQHF. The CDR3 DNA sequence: TGTGCCAGTAGTATGGGCGGGATATTTAGCAATCAGCCCCAGCATTTT.

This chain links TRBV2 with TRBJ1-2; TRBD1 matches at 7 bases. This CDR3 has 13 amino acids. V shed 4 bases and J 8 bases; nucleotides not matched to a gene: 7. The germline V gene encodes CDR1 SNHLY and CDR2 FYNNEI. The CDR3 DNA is TGTGCCAGCAGTGGTAGGGGGCGGGGCGGCTACACCTTC. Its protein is CASSGRGRGGYTF.

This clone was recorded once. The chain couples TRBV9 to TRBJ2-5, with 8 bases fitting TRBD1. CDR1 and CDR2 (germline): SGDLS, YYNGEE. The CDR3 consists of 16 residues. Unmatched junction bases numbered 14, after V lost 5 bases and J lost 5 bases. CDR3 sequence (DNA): TGTGCCAGCAGTATTACCGACGCAGGGGGCATTGAGACCCAGTACTTC. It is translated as CASSITDAGGIETQYF.

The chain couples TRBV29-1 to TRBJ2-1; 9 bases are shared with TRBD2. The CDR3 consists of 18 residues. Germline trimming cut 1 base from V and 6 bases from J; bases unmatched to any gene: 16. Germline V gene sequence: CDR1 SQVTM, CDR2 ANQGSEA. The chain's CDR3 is CSVEVRWAGGGRGNEQFF. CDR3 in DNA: TGCAGCGTTGAAGTTCGTTGGGCGGGAGGGGGTAGGGGCAATGAGCAGTTCTTC.

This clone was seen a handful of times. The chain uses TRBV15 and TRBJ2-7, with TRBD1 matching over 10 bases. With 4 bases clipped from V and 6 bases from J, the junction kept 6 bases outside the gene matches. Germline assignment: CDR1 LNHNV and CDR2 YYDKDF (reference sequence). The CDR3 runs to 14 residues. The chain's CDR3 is CATSTGTGEPEQYF. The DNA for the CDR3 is TGTGCCACCAGCACCGGGACAGGGGAACCCGAGCAGTACTTC.

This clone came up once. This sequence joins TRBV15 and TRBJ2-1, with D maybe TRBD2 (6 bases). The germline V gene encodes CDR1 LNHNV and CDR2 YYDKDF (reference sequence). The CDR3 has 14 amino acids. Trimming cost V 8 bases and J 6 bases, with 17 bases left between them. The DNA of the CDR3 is TGTGCCACCGCTTCGATAGGGCGGGGCAATGAGCAGTTCTTC. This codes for CATASIGRGNEQFF.

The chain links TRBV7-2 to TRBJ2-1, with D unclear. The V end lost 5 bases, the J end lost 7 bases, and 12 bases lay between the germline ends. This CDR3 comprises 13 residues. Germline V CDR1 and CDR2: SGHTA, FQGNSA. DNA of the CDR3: TGTGCCAGCAGCGTCCGCGCCGGGAATGAGCAGTTCTTC. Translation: CASSVRAGNEQFF.

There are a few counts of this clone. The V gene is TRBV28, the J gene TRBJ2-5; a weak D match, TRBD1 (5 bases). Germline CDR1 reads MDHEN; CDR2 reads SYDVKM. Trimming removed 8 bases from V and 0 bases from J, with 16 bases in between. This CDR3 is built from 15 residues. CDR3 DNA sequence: TGTGCCAGCCACAAGGGTACAGGCTACCAAGAGACCCAGTACTTC. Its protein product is CASHKGTGYQETQYF.

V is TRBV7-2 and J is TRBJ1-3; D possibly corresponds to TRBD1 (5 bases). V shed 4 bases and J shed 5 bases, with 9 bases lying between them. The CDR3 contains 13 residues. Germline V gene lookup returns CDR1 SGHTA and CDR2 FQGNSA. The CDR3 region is CASSSGVRNTIYF. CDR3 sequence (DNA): TGTGCCAGCAGCTCGGGGGTCAGAAACACCATATATTTT.

CDR3 in amino acids: CASSLEAVSYEQYF. The DNA for the CDR3 is TGTGCCAGCAGCTTAGAAGCCGTCTCCTACGAGCAGTACTTC. V is TRBV7-2 and J is TRBJ2-7; no reliable D call. The CDR3 sequence is 14 residues long. Germline assignment: CDR1 SGHTA and CDR2 FQGNSA. Trimming shortened V by 1 base and J by 0 bases, and 7 bases separated the two germline ends. Based on the CDR3 plus reference TRBV7-2 and TRBJ2-7, the full variable domain is GAGVSQSPSNKVTEKGKDVELRCDPISGHTALYWYRQSLGQGLEFLIYFQGNSAPDKSGLPSDRFSAERTGGSVSTLTIQRTQQEDSAVYLCASSLEAVSYEQYFGPGTRLTVT.

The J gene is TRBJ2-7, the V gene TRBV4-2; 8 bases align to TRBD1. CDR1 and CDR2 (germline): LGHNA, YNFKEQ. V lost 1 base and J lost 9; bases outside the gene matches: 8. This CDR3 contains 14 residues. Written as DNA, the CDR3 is TGTGCCAGCAGCCAAGCGGGACAGGCCCCGGGGCAGTACTTC. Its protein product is CASSQAGQAPGQYF.

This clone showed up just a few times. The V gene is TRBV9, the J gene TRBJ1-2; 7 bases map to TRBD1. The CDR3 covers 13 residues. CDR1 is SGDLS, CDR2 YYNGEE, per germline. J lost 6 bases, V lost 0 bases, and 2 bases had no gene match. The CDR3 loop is CASSVGQGNGYTF. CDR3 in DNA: TGTGCCAGCAGCGTAGGACAGGGCAATGGCTACACCTTC.